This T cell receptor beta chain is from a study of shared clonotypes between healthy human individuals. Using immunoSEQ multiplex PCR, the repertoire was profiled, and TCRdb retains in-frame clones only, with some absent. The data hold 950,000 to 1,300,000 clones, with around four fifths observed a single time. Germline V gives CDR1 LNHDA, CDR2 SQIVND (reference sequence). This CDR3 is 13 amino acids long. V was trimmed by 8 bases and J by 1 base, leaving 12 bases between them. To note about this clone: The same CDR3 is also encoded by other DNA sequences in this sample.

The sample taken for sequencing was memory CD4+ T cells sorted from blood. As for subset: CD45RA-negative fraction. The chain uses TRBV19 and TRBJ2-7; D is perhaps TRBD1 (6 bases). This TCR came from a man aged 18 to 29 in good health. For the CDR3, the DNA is TGTGCCAGTTCCACAGGGTTTTCCTACGAGCAGTACTTC. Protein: CASSTGFSYEQYF. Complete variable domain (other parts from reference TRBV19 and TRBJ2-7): DGGITQSPKYLFRKEGQNVTLSCEQNLNHDAMYWYRQDPGQGLRLIYYSQIVNDFQKGDIAEGYSVSREKKESFPLTVTSAQKNPTAFYLCASSTGFSYEQYFGPGTRLTVT.